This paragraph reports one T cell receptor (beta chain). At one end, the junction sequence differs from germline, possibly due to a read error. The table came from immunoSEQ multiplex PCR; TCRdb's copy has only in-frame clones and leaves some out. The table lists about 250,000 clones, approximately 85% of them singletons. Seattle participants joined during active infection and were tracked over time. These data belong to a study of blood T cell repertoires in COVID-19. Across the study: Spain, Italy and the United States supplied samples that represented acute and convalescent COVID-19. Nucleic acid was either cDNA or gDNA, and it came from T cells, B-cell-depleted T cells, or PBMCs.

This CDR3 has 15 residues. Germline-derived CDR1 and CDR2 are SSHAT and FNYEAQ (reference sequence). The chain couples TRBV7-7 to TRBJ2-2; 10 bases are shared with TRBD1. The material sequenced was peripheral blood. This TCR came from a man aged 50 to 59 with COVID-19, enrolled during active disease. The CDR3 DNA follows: TGTGCTAGCAGCGAGACAGGGGGCCCGTTCGGGGAGCTGTTTTTT. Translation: CASSETGGPFGELFF.